Below, 22 T cell receptor beta chains from the same sample are listed, as sequenced in a study of somatic mutations in cytotoxic T cells in rheumatoid arthritis. TCRdb's copy holds only in-frame clones and misses some; the assay was immunoSEQ multiplex PCR. The table includes tens of thousands of clones, around 86% detected once. Sequencing was performed on CD8+ T cells sorted from blood. Receptor source: an adult with rheumatoid arthritis.

This clone showed up just once. The CDR3 DNA reads TGTGCCAGCAGTGGGGGGCGTGGAAATCAGCCCCAGCATTTT. This gives the protein CASSGGRGNQPQHF. The J gene is TRBJ1-5, the V gene TRBV27; tentatively, D is TRBD1 (6 bases). CDR3 length: 14 amino acids. Germline-derived CDR1 and CDR2 are MNHEY and SMNVEV (reference sequence). V was cut by 5 bases and J by 4 bases, with 12 bases left in between.

The J gene is TRBJ2-6, the V gene TRBV18; TRBD1 agrees at 9 bases. CDR1 and CDR2 from the germline V gene are KGHSH and LQKENI. The CDR3 is 17 amino acids. Trimming cost V 2 bases and J 2 bases; bases outside gene matches: 4. The CDR3 nucleotides read TGTGCCAGCTCACCAGGTACAGGGGGCGCTGGGGCCAACGTCCTGACTTTC. Residues: CASSPGTGGAGANVLTF.

The chain carries TRBV7-2 and TRBJ2-1, with 11 bases aligning to TRBD2. This CDR3 is built from 19 residues. Per the germline V gene, CDR1 is SGHTA and CDR2 is FQGNSA. V shed 5 bases and J 5 bases; nucleotides not matched to a gene: 17. The CDR3 DNA follows: TGTGCCAGCAGCCTCTCTAGCGGGAGGCATCACACCATAAACAATGAGCAGTTCTTC. This gives the protein CASSLSSGRHHTINNEQFF.

The V call is TRBV7-6, the J call TRBJ1-4, with a weak D call TRBD1 (5 bases). Trimming took 5 bases from V and 0 from J, leaving 19 bases between them. The CDR3 covers 18 residues. Germline lookup yields CDR1 SGHVS and CDR2 FNYEAQ. The CDR3 is CASSTPLGRTATNEKLFF. The CDR3 bases are TGTGCCAGCAGCACCCCTCTGGGACGTACTGCAACTAATGAAAAACTGTTTTTT.

The chain recombines TRBV13 with TRBJ1-2; D not resolved. Germline assignment: CDR1 PRHDT and CDR2 FYEKMQ (reference sequence). CDR3 length equals 14 residues. V gave up 5 bases and J gave up 0 bases, with 10 bases separating them. The CDR3 coding sequence is TGTGCCAGCAGCCTGGACGCTTCTAACTATGGCTACACCTTC. Translated, it gives CASSLDASNYGYTF. The variable domain in full, with the rest retrieved from reference TRBV13 and TRBJ1-2, is AAGVIQSPRHLIKEKRETATLKCYPIPRHDTVYWYQQGPGQDPQFLISFYEKMQSDKGSIPDRFSAQQFSDYHSELNMSSLELGDSALYFCASSLDASNYGYTFGSGTRLTVV.

This rearrangement joins TRBV5-4 to TRBJ2-2; D gene uncertain. Germline CDR1 reads SGHNT; CDR2 reads YYREEE (reference sequence). This CDR3 contains 12 residues. Trimming shortened V by 4 bases and J by 2 bases, and 3 bases separated the two germline ends. The DNA of the CDR3 is TGTGCCAGCAGCCCCAACACCGGGGAGCTGTTTTTT. This gives the protein CASSPNTGELFF.

This chain joins TRBV9 and TRBJ2-5; 13 bases align to TRBD2. Germline V gene data show CDR1 as SGDLS and CDR2 as YYNGEE. Trimming cost V 2 bases and J 4 bases; bases outside gene matches: 5. The CDR3 runs to 16 residues. In DNA form, the CDR3 reads TGTGCCAGCAGCGTCGGACTAGCGGGAGCGGTAGAGACCCAGTACTTC. The encoded protein is CASSVGLAGAVETQYF.

This clone has just a few counts. V gene TRBV5-6 combines with J gene TRBJ1-2, with a tentative D call TRBD1 (6 bases). With 2 bases removed from V and 3 bases from J, the gap between germline ends came to 14 bases. This CDR3 is built from 15 residues. Germline CDR1 and CDR2: SGHDT and YYEEEE. CDR3 sequence reads: CASSFRGAQDYGYTF. The CDR3 DNA reads as TGTGCCAGCAGCTTCAGGGGCGCCCAGGACTATGGCTACACCTTC.

This chain connects TRBV4-3 to TRBJ2-7; D possibly corresponds to TRBD1 (6 bases). Trimming took off 1 base at V and 1 base at J, with 8 bases between the two ends. The CDR3 is 14 residues long. Germline V lookup: CDR1 LGHNA, CDR2 YSLEER. CDR3 coding DNA: TGCGCCAGCAGCCAAGGGCAGGGGTCCTACGAGCAGTACTTC. Translating it yields CASSQGQGSYEQYF.

The chain employs TRBV28 and TRBJ1-5; D is possibly TRBD1 (5 bases). Germline CDR1 MDHEN, CDR2 SYDVKM. The V end lost 7 bases, the J end lost 6 bases, and 13 bases lay between the germline ends. The CDR3 loop spans 13 amino acids. The DNA for the CDR3 is TGTGCCAGCACGCGACAGAGTCTTCAGCCCCAGCATTTT. This translates into CASTRQSLQPQHF.

The chain uses TRBV11-2 and TRBJ2-1; TRBD2 aligns across 7 bases. Germline V gene lookup returns CDR1 SGHAT and CDR2 FQNNGV. J was trimmed by 6 bases and V by 4 bases; bases with no gene match: 0. This CDR3 region has 12 residues. The CDR3 spells CASSSGGNEQFF. The CDR3 DNA reads TGTGCCAGCAGCTCGGGGGGCAATGAGCAGTTCTTC.

J is TRBJ2-7 and V is TRBV4-2; 8 bases are a match to TRBD2. From germline, CDR1 is LGHNA and CDR2 YNFKEQ. J gave up 2 bases and V 2 bases, and 8 bases lay outside the gene matches. The CDR3 consists of 16 residues. The CDR3 spells CASSQPGGLGTYEQYF. The CDR3 DNA sequence: TGTGCCAGCAGCCAACCGGGGGGGTTAGGGACCTACGAGCAGTACTTC.

The J gene is TRBJ2-5, the V gene TRBV4-3, with 8 nucleotides matching TRBD2. Germline lookup yields CDR1 LGHNA and CDR2 YSLEER. The CDR3 has 17 residues. V lost 1 base, J lost 7 bases, and 14 bases stayed unmatched. This CDR3 reads CASSQAPGTRARGTQYF. The CDR3 nucleotides are TGCGCCAGCAGCCAAGCCCCCGGGACTAGGGCCAGGGGGACCCAGTACTTC.

This chain joins TRBV27 and TRBJ2-6; D gene unclear. CDR1 and CDR2 from the germline V gene are MNHEY and SMNVEV (reference sequence). V lost 3 bases and J 0 bases, leaving 15 bases between the germline ends. The CDR3 contains 18 residues. CDR3 DNA: TGTGCCAGCAGTTTTCGACATCGTCCCAGCTCTGGGGCCAACGTCCTGACTTTC. Its protein is CASSFRHRPSSGANVLTF.

This chain links TRBV30 with TRBJ2-1; 7 bases agree with TRBD2. Per germline, CDR1 GTSNPN and CDR2 SVGIG (reference sequence). The CDR3 length is 14 residues. Trimming cost V 4 bases and J 0 bases; bases outside gene matches: 3. The CDR3 DNA is TGTGCCTGGACTTCGGGGGGCTCCTACAATGAGCAGTTCTTC. Amino acid sequence: CAWTSGGSYNEQFF. The whole variable domain, filled in from reference TRBV30 and TRBJ2-1, reads SQTIHQWPATLVQPVGSPLSLECTVEGTSNPNLYWYRQAAGRGLQLLFYSVGIGQISSEVPQNLSASRPQDRQFILSSKKLLLSDSGFYLCAWTSGGSYNEQFFGPGTRLTVL.

The chain has TRBV25-1 and TRBJ2-3; 13 positions match TRBD2. This CDR3 spans 18 amino acids. CDR1 is MGHDK, CDR2 SYGVNS, per germline. V lost 3 bases and J lost 3; bases outside the gene matches: 9. The DNA of the CDR3 is TGTGCCAGCAGTGAGTCATCTAGGACTAGCGGGGGTACAGATACGCAGTATTTT. The encoded protein is CASSESSRTSGGTDTQYF.

Note on this clone: Additional DNA sequences in this sample encode the identical CDR3. This chain uses TRBV4-2 with TRBJ2-1; D uncertain. Trimming pared 1 base from V and 3 bases from J, leaving 4 bases between. From germline, CDR1 is LGHNA and CDR2 YNFKEQ. The CDR3 runs 13 residues. CDR3 region: CASSQGSYNEQFF. The CDR3 nucleotides are TGTGCCAGCAGCCAAGGCAGCTACAATGAGCAGTTCTTC.

V is TRBV6-5 and J is TRBJ2-1; D not resolved. This CDR3 is built from 14 residues. CDR1 and CDR2 (germline): MNHEY, SVGAGI. V was pared by 6 bases and J by 8 bases, with 17 bases between. The CDR3 protein is CASSYLEEADEQFF. CDR3 nucleotides: TGTGCCAGCAGCTATCTAGAAGAGGCGGATGAGCAGTTCTTC.

The chain recombines TRBV7-8 with TRBJ2-1; 8 nucleotides line up with TRBD2. V trimming: 1 base; J trimming: 12 bases; junction bases outside the gene matches: 5. The CDR3 loop spans 13 amino acids. Germline CDR1 is SGHVS and CDR2 is FQNEAQ. The CDR3 protein is CASSLDAGGVQFF. The CDR3 nucleotides read TGTGCCAGCAGCTTAGATGCGGGGGGCGTGCAGTTCTTC.

The chain uses TRBV19 and TRBJ1-5, with D maybe TRBD1 (6 bases). Trimming took 5 bases from V and 5 from J, leaving 25 bases between them. The germline gives CDR1 LNHDA, CDR2 SQIVND (reference sequence). The CDR3 runs to 18 residues. CDR3 sequence: CASSPPRGGRVLDQPQHF. The CDR3 DNA is TGTGCCAGTAGTCCCCCTCGGGGGGGGCGAGTTTTGGATCAGCCCCAGCATTTT.

V is TRBV4-1 and J is TRBJ2-2; 7 positions match TRBD1. Germline values: CDR1 MGHRA, CDR2 YSYEKL. This CDR3 is 17 amino acids long. V lost 1 base, J lost 5 bases, and 10 bases stayed unmatched. CDR3 residues: CASSQVRDRVRTGELFF. CDR3 nucleotides: TGCGCCAGCAGCCAAGTGAGGGACAGAGTGAGAACCGGGGAGCTGTTTTTT.

V is TRBV5-1 and J is TRBJ2-1, with TRBD1 matching 8 bases. The CDR3 consists of 16 residues. The J segment lost 2 bases and the V segment lost 3 bases, leaving 7 bases of the junction unmatched. Germline values: CDR1 SGHRS, CDR2 YFSETQ. The CDR3 spells CASSSGQGRTYNEQFF. The DNA for the CDR3 is TGCGCCAGCAGCTCCGGACAGGGACGGACCTACAATGAGCAGTTCTTC. The variable domain in full, completed from reference TRBV5-1 and TRBJ2-1, reads KAGVTQTPRYLIKTRGQQVTLSCSPISGHRSVSWYQQTPGQGLQFLFEYFSETQRNKGNFPGRFSGRQFSNSRSEMNVSTLELGDSALYLCASSSGQGRTYNEQFFGPGTRLTVL.